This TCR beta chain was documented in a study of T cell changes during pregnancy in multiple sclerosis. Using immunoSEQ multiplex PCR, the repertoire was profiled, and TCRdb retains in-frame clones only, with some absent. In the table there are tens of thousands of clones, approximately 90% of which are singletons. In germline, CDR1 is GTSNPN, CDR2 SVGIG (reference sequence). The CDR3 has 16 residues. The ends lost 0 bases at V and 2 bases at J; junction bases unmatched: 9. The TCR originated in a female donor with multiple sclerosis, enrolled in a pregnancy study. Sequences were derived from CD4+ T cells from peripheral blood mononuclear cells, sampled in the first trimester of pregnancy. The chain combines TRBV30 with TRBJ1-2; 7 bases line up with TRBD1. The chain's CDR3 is CAWSVHGPGGNYGYTF. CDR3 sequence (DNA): TGTGCCTGGAGTGTACATGGGCCAGGGGGAAACTATGGCTACACCTTC. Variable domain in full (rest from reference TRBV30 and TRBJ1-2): SQTIHQWPATLVQPVGSPLSLECTVEGTSNPNLYWYRQAAGRGLQLLFYSVGIGQISSEVPQNLSASRPQDRQFILSSKKLLLSDSGFYLCAWSVHGPGGNYGYTFGSGTRLTVV.